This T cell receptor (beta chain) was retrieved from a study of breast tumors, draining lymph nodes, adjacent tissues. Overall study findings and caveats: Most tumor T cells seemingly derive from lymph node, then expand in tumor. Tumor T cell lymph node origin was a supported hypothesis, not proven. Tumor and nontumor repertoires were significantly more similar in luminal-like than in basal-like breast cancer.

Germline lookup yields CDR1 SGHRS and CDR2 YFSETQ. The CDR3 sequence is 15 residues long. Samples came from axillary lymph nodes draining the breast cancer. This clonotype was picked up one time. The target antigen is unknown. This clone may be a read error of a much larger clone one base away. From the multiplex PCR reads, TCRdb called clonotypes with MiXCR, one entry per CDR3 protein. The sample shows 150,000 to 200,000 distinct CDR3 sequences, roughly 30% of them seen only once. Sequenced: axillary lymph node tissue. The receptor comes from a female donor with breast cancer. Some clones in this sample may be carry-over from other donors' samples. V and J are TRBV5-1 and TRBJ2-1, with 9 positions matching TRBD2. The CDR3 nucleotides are TGCGCCAGCAGCTACAGCGGGGGGTCTTACAATGGGCAGTTCTTC. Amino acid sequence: CASSYSGGSYNGQFF.